This T cell receptor (beta chain) appears in the sequencing data of a study of blood T cells in healthy people across ages. The CDR3 runs 13 residues. Germline V gene data show CDR1 as SEHNR and CDR2 as FQNEAQ (reference sequence). The germline V and J ends were trimmed by 4 bases and 6 bases, with 13 bases remaining between them. A second PCR, run for about 7 to 11 cycles, used a sample-barcoded 5' primer plus a J-beta primer mix. Each CDR3 protein gets one entry after TCRdb re-called the 5' RACE reads with MiXCR. The repertoire consists of about 600,000 distinct CDR3 sequences, with less than 60% occurring once and the leading ten covering 20% to 25%. This clonotype has just a few counts.

The chain combines TRBV7-9 with TRBJ2-7; possible D gene TRBD2, 5 bases. The receptor was isolated from a man older than 75 in good health. What was sequenced was blood. CDR3 loop: CASSSDYPREQYF. CDR3 nucleotide sequence: TGTGCCAGCAGCTCCGACTATCCTCGCGAGCAGTACTTC.